The entry below describes one TCR beta chain. Sequencing was performed with immunoSEQ multiplex PCR; in TCRdb, only in-frame clones are kept and a portion is missing. The table shows about 660,000 clones, with roughly 90% occurring only once. The CDR3 spans 17 residues. The data were obtained in a study of shared T cell receptors in the human thymus. The same specimen was also included in a second study, on human thymus T cells. Turning to that study: The sample donors, healthy Finnish infants, were having corrective surgery for congenital heart defects. Thymic tissue was derived from resections collected during corrective heart surgery.

Sequencing used thymocytes. The TCR comes from a boy less than two years old with a congenital heart defect. This sequence joins TRBV1 and TRBJ2-5; the D call in the table, TRBD2, was not verified against the DNA. TRBV1 is recorded as a pseudogene. CDR3 nucleotides: TGCACCAGCAGCCAAGATATTTGCTGGCTAGTCGCAGAGACCCAGTACTTC. Residues: CTSSQDICWLVAETQYF.